This T cell receptor beta chain was retrieved from a study of blood T cells in healthy people across ages. Peripheral blood samples of 9 to 10 milliliters were drawn from each donor. Each sample had at least 6 million PBMCs isolated. The ends were cut back, 3 bases at V and 14 bases at J, with 21 bases in the middle. CDR1 is SNHLY, CDR2 FYNNEI, per germline. The CDR3 has 14 residues. Next came a second PCR, run for about 7 to 11 cycles, which used a sample-barcoded 5' primer along with a J-beta primer mix. Each cDNA was tagged by a template-switch adaptor containing 12 random nucleotides. Paired-end reads containing CDR3 totaled no fewer than 3 million for each sample. TCRdb processed the 5' RACE reads anew with MiXCR; each CDR3 protein has one entry. This repertoire shows about 780,000 distinct CDR3 sequences, 62% found once; its top ten account for 28%.

This chain links TRBV2 with TRBJ2-3; tentatively, D is TRBD1 (6 bases). The clonotype was recovered from a man aged 25 to 40 in good health. Sequenced: blood. The CDR3: CASSDWTDFRYAYF. As DNA, the CDR3 is TGTGCCAGCAGTGACTGGACAGACTTCAGATACGCGTATTTT.